Following are 7 T cell receptor beta chains from one sample sequenced in a study of monozygotic twins with inflammatory bowel disease. TCRdb re-called the 5' RACE reads and gives one entry per CDR3 protein, without DNA. The sample has under 150,000 distinct CDR3 sequences, and its top ten clones hold 2% to 2.5%. The sample consisted of blood. The receptors shown here come from a human donor with ulcerative colitis or Crohn's disease, or a healthy co-twin of an affected twin (not recorded which).

The chain joins TRBV4-3 to TRBJ2-2; TCRdb calls TRBD1, which cannot be checked without DNA. This CDR3 has 17 amino acids. The V gene's germline CDR1 is LGHNA and CDR2 YSLEER. CDR3 sequence: CASSQPARARNTGELFF.

The chain recombines TRBV7-2 with TRBJ2-3; TCRdb picks TRBD1, but there is no DNA to check that call. The CDR3 has 14 residues. CDR1 is SGHTA and CDR2 is FQGNSA in the germline V gene. The CDR3 loop is CASSSLAPPDTQYF.

This chain connects TRBV6-2 or TRBV6-3 to TRBJ2-5; TCRdb proposes TRBD2, but this gene call is untestable without DNA. The CDR3 totals 15 residues. Germline CDR1 is MNHEY and CDR2 is SVGEGT. CDR3 sequence: CASNERGDNQETQYF.

The chain employs TRBV5-1 and TRBJ2-3; TCRdb proposes TRBD1, but this gene call is untestable without DNA. Germline CDR1 SGHRS, CDR2 YFSETQ. The CDR3 has 13 amino acids. Here the CDR3 reads CASSYEDSPTQYF.

V and J are TRBV6-2 or TRBV6-3 and TRBJ1-2. The CDR3 loop spans 15 amino acids. CDR1 and CDR2 from the germline V gene are MNHEY and SVGEGT. The chain's CDR3 is CASKVLGAVNYGYTF.

V and J are TRBV5-5 and TRBJ2-5; without DNA, the TCRdb call of TRBD2 cannot be checked. This CDR3 region has 16 residues. Germline assignment: CDR1 SGHKS and CDR2 YYEKEE (reference sequence). CDR3 sequence reads: CASSFGGAAGQETQYF.

The genes are TRBV6-5 and TRBJ1-2. The germline gives CDR1 MNHEY, CDR2 SVGAGI. The CDR3 is 13 amino acids. The CDR3 sequence is CASSLRTARSYTF.